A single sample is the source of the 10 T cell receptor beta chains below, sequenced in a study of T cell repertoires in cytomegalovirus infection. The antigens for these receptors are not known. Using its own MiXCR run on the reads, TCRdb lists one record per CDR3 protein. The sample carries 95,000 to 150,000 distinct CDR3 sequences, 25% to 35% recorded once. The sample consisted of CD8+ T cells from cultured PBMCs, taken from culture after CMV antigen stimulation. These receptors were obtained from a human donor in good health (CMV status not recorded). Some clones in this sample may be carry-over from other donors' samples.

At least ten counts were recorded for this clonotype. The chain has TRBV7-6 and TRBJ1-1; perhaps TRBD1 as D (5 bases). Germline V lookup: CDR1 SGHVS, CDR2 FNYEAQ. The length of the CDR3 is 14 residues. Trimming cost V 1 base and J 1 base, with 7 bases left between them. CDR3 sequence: CASSLEGTNTEAFF. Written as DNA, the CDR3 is TGTGCCAGCAGCTTAGAGGGGACGAACACTGAAGCTTTCTTT.

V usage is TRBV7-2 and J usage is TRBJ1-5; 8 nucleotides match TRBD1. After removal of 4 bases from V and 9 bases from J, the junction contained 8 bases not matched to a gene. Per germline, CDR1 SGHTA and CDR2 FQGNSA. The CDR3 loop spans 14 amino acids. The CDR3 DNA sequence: TGTGCCAGCAGCTCATACGGACAGGGCAGGCCCCAGCATTTT. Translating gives CASSSYGQGRPQHF.

The CDR3 loop reads CASSPTSRQHYSNEQFF. The CDR3 DNA sequence: TGTGCCAGCAGTCCAACCTCCCGGCAGCACTATTCTAATGAGCAGTTCTTC. The chain employs TRBV28 and TRBJ2-1; D is unresolved. Germline V gene sequence: CDR1 MDHEN, CDR2 SYDVKM. V was pared by 5 bases and J by 7 bases, with 24 bases between. The CDR3 covers 17 residues. Looking up the rest from reference TRBV28 and TRBJ2-1 gives the full variable domain: DVKVTQSSRYLVKRTGEKVFLECVQDMDHENMFWYRQDPGLGLRLIYFSYDVKMKEKGDIPEGYSVSREKKERFSLILESASTNQTSMYLCASSPTSRQHYSNEQFFGPGTRLTVL.

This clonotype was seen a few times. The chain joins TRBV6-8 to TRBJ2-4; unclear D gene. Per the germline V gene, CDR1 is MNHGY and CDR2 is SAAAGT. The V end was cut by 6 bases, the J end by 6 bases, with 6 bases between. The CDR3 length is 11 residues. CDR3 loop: CASRAGNIQYF. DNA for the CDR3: TGTGCCAGCAGGGCCGGAAACATTCAGTACTTC.

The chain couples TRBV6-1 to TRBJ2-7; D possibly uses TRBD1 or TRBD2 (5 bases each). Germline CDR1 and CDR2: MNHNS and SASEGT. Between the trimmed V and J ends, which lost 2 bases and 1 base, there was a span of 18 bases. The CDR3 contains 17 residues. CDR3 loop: CASSELGQPGHSYEQYF. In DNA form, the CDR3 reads TGTGCCAGCAGTGAATTGGGGCAGCCGGGGCATTCCTACGAGCAGTACTTC.

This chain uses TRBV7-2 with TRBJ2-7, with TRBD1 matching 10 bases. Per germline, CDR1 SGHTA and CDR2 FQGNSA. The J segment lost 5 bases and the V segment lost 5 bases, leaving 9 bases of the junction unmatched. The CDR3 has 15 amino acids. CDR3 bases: TGTGCCAGCAGCCTCGATGGGACAGGGGCCGACGAGCAGTACTTC. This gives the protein CASSLDGTGADEQYF.

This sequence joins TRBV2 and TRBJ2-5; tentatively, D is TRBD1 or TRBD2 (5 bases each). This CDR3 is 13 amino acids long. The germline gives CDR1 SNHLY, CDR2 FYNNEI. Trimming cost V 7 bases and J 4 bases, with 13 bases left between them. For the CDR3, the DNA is TGTGCCAGCACCCCGGGACGTACAGAGACCCAGTACTTC. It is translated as CASTPGRTETQYF.

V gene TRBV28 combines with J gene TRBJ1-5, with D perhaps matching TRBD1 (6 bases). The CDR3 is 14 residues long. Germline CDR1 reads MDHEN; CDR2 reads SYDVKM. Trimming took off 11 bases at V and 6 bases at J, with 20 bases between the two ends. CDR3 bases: TGTGCCGTCAAGAGGGGGGGCTGGGGTCAGCCCCAGCATTTT. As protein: CAVKRGGWGQPQHF. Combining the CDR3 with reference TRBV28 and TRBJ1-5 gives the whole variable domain DVKVTQSSRYLVKRTGEKVFLECVQDMDHENMFWYRQDPGLGLRLIYFSYDVKMKEKGDIPEGYSVSREKKERFSLILESASTNQTSMYLCAVKRGGWGQPQHFGDGTRLSIL.

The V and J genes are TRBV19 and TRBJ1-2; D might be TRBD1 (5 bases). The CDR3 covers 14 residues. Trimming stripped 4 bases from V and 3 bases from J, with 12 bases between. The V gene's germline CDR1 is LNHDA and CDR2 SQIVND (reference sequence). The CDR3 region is CASSNRGRHYGYTF. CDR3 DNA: TGTGCCAGTAGTAACCGGGGACGACACTATGGCTACACCTTC.

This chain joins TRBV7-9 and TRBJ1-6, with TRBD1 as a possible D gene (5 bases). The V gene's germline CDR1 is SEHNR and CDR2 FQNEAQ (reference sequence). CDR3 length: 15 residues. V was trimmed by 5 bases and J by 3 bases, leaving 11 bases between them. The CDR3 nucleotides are TGTGCCAGCAGCGAAAGGGACTGCTATAATTCACCCCTCCACTTT. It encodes CASSERDCYNSPLHF.